The subject of this entry is one T cell receptor (beta chain). The sample belongs to a study of blood T cell repertoires in COVID-19. Study in general: Acute-phase and convalescent COVID-19 samples originated in the United States, Italy and Spain.

Germline lookup yields CDR1 GTSNPN and CDR2 SVGIG (reference sequence). The junction had 7 bases not matched to a gene; V was cut back by 2 bases and J by 4 bases. The CDR3 is 15 residues long. In the original processing: Amplification of reference gene primers was used by the study to estimate nucleated cell counts. Clones were read by immunoSEQ multiplex PCR, and TCRdb kept only the in-frame ones, dropping some. V and J calls and clone size are copied from that table; D and trimming were computed from the DNA. In the table there are about 360,000 clones, 85% to 90% of which are singletons. The rearrangement joins TRBV30 to TRBJ1-4; 7 bases are shared with TRBD1. This clonotype was sampled from a human donor in a cohort sampled during active COVID-19. What was sequenced was peripheral blood. The CDR3 reads CAWSLGTEYNEKLFF. The CDR3, as DNA: TGTGCCTGGAGTTTAGGGACAGAATATAATGAAAAACTGTTTTTT. The whole variable domain, remainder taken from reference TRBV30 and TRBJ1-4, is SQTIHQWPATLVQPVGSPLSLECTVEGTSNPNLYWYRQAAGRGLQLLFYSVGIGQISSEVPQNLSASRPQDRQFILSSKKLLLSDSGFYLCAWSLGTEYNEKLFFGSGTQLSVL.